These 23 T cell receptor beta chains share one sample of origin, sequenced in a study of identical twins. Each CDR3 protein is one row after TCRdb ran MiXCR on the 5' RACE reads. The sample yields 200,000 to 250,000 distinct CDR3 sequences, 7.5% seen once. This same sample was also taken into another study, of yellow fever vaccine responses in identical twins.

Sequencing was carried out using memory (CD45RO+) T cells sorted from blood. The source of these receptors is a woman younger than 30 in good health.

The V and J genes are TRBV7-3 and TRBJ2-1; possible D gene TRBD2, 6 bases. Per the germline V gene, CDR1 is SGHTA and CDR2 is FQGTGA. The CDR3 runs 14 residues. Trimming shortened V by 4 bases and J by 8 bases, and 15 bases separated the two germline ends. DNA of the CDR3: TGTGCCAGCAGCTCCCTCGGGGGTGGCGATGAGCAGTTCTTC. It specifies CASSSLGGGDEQFF. Filled out from reference TRBV7-3 and TRBJ2-1, the complete variable domain reads GAGVSQTPSNKVTEKGKYVELRCDPISGHTALYWYRQSLGQGPEFLIYFQGTGAADDSGLPNDRFFAVRPEGSVSTLKIQRTERGDSAVYLCASSSLGGGDEQFFGPGTRLTVL.

This chain connects TRBV28 to TRBJ2-3, with no clear D. The CDR3 has 12 residues. V lost 4 bases and J lost 10, with 12 bases in between. Germline V gives CDR1 MDHEN, CDR2 SYDVKM. This CDR3 reads CASSSKPPAQYF. The CDR3 DNA reads as TGTGCCAGCAGTTCAAAGCCGCCTGCGCAGTATTTT. Full variable domain (rest looked up from reference TRBV28 and TRBJ2-3): DVKVTQSSRYLVKRTGEKVFLECVQDMDHENMFWYRQDPGLGLRLIYFSYDVKMKEKGDIPEGYSVSREKKERFSLILESASTNQTSMYLCASSSKPPAQYFGPGTRLTVL.

CDR3 in DNA: TGTGCCAGCAGTTTAGGGCAGGGGCTCTACGAGCAGTACTTC. Protein: CASSLGQGLYEQYF. The chain is built from TRBV12-3 or TRBV12-4 and TRBJ2-7, with D possibly TRBD1 on 6 matching bases. V lost 1 base and J lost 3, with 10 bases in between. There are 14 residues in the CDR3.

In this sample, this clonotype turned up a few times. The V and J genes are TRBV10-2 and TRBJ1-1; 7 bases map to TRBD1. Germline trimming cut 6 bases from V and 5 bases from J; bases unmatched to any gene: 24. The CDR3 runs to 19 residues. Germline V lookup: CDR1 WSHSY, CDR2 SAAADI. The CDR3 coding sequence is TGCGCCAGCAGGGAACCGGGACAGTTCTTCCCCGCGCGGGAGACTGAAGCTTTCTTT. As protein: CASREPGQFFPARETEAFF.

The chain employs TRBV12-3 or TRBV12-4 and TRBJ1-4; 8 bases match TRBD1. The CDR3 is made up of 15 amino acids. V lost 6 bases and J lost 7; bases outside the gene matches: 10. As DNA, the CDR3 is TGTGCCAGCAGGGGCTTCGACAGGGGCGGTGAAAAACTGTTTTTT. Amino acid sequence: CASRGFDRGGEKLFF.

This clonotype was detected ten times or more. The chain carries TRBV3-1 and TRBJ2-1; D remains unclear. Trimming took 4 bases from V and 8 from J, leaving 15 bases between them. Germline V gives CDR1 LGHDT, CDR2 YNNKEL (reference sequence). CDR3 length: 14 residues. CDR3 in DNA: TGTGCCAGCAGCCGAACGAGACAATCCGATGAGCAGTTCTTC. This sequence encodes CASSRTRQSDEQFF.

This clonotype appeared many times. J is TRBJ2-2 and V is TRBV6-5, with D possibly matching TRBD1 (6 bases). The V and J ends lost 6 bases and 1 base respectively, with 12 bases between them. Per germline, CDR1 MNHEY and CDR2 SVGAGI. The CDR3 has 15 residues. The CDR3, as DNA: TGTGCCAGCAGACCGGGACAACTGAACACCGGGGAGCTGTTTTTT. Translating it yields CASRPGQLNTGELFF.

This clonotype was found many times. This rearrangement joins TRBV20-1 to TRBJ1-1; D unresolved. The CDR3 has 15 residues. CDR1 is DFQATT and CDR2 is SNEGSKA in the germline V gene (reference sequence). V was clipped by 1 base and J by 5 bases, with 17 bases between them. In DNA, the CDR3 is TGCAGTGCTAGAGTTCCTCGGGGTTTCCGTACTGAAGCTTTCTTT. This sequence encodes CSARVPRGFRTEAFF.

This clonotype showed up many times. The gene calls are TRBV7-2 and TRBJ2-1, with 8 bases that match TRBD1. Unmatched junction bases numbered 10, after V lost 5 bases and J lost 4 bases. The CDR3 spans 16 residues. Germline V CDR1 and CDR2: SGHTA, FQGNSA. CDR3 in DNA: TGTGCCAGCAGCGTCACCGGGACAGGAAAGTACAATGAGCAGTTCTTC. This translates into CASSVTGTGKYNEQFF.

This clonotype was seen repeatedly, ten times or more. This chain joins TRBV7-9 and TRBJ2-1; TRBD1 matches 11 bases. From germline, CDR1 is SEHNR and CDR2 FQNEAQ (reference sequence). This CDR3 is built from 15 residues. Trimming at V came to 5 bases and at J to 6 bases, leaving 6 bases not matched to a gene. The DNA for the CDR3 is TGTGCCAGCAGCCGCGGGACAGGGGGAGGCAATGAGCAGTTCTTC. This encodes CASSRGTGGGNEQFF.

This clonotype showed up many times. The chain links TRBV29-1 to TRBJ2-7; 15 bases fit TRBD2. The CDR3 has 14 residues. CDR1 SQVTM and CDR2 ANQGSEA come from the germline V gene. Losses at the gene ends were 4 bases for V and 6 bases for J; bases not matched to a gene: 4. The CDR3 nucleotides are TGCAGCGTTGGGGGACTAGCGGGAGGCCCCGAGCAGTACTTC. Its translation is CSVGGLAGGPEQYF.

This clonotype has a count of ten or more. This chain uses TRBV27 with TRBJ2-7; 9 nucleotides line up with TRBD2. CDR3 length: 15 residues. Germline-derived CDR1 and CDR2 are MNHEY and SMNVEV (reference sequence). V shed 5 bases, J shed 7 bases, and the junction held 12 bases outside the gene matches. CDR3: CASSPGVAGVGEQYF. CDR3 DNA: TGTGCCAGCAGTCCCGGGGTAGCGGGAGTGGGGGAGCAGTACTTC.

This sequence joins TRBV6-1 and TRBJ2-3; D is possibly TRBD2 (5 bases). The length of the CDR3 is 14 residues. Germline V gene lookup returns CDR1 MNHNS and CDR2 SASEGT. Deletions cut 7 bases from V and 2 bases from J, with 13 bases between. CDR3 residues: CASTSTGSTDTQYF. The CDR3 DNA reads as TGTGCCAGCACCTCTACGGGGTCCACAGATACGCAGTATTTT.

This clonotype was seen only a few times. The V call is TRBV27, the J call TRBJ2-7, with D perhaps given as TRBD1 or TRBD2 (5 bases each). The V gene's germline CDR1 is MNHEY and CDR2 SMNVEV (reference sequence). The CDR3 is 13 residues long. V was shortened by 7 bases and J by 6 bases, with 16 bases between the two germline ends. CDR3 sequence (DNA): TGTGCCAGCAACCGAAGAGGGGCGGGCGAGCAGTACTTC. Protein product: CASNRRGAGEQYF.

The rearrangement joins TRBV5-5 to TRBJ2-5; TRBD1 aligns across 9 bases. Germline loops: CDR1 SGHKS, CDR2 YYEKEE (reference sequence). V lost 2 bases and J lost 5; bases outside the gene matches: 7. The CDR3 has 15 residues. In nucleotides, the CDR3 is TGTGCCAGCAGCTTTGGGGACAGGGTGGCGGAGACCCAGTACTTC. Translation: CASSFGDRVAETQYF.

This clonotype was seen a single time. The chain is built from TRBV20-1 and TRBJ2-7, with D maybe TRBD1 (6 bases). Trimming stripped 0 bases from V and 0 bases from J, with 15 bases between. In germline, CDR1 is DFQATT, CDR2 SNEGSKA (reference sequence). CDR3 length: 16 amino acids. The CDR3 DNA reads TGCAGTGCTAGAGATAGTCGCGGCAGGGGCTCCTACGAGCAGTACTTC. Translated, it gives CSARDSRGRGSYEQYF.

The gene calls are TRBV7-9 and TRBJ2-3, with TRBD2 as a possible D gene (6 bases). The CDR3 runs 15 residues. Trimming cost V 4 bases and J 0 bases, with 11 bases left between them. Germline assignment: CDR1 SEHNR and CDR2 FQNEAQ (reference sequence). CDR3 coding DNA: TGTGCCAGCAGCTCCGGGACTGTGAGCACAGATACGCAGTATTTT. As protein: CASSSGTVSTDTQYF.

This clonotype was found many times. The V gene is TRBV7-9, the J gene TRBJ2-5; 8 nucleotides agree with TRBD2. J was trimmed by 5 bases and V by 6 bases; bases with no gene match: 5. Germline V gene data show CDR1 as SEHNR and CDR2 as FQNEAQ (reference sequence). The CDR3 has 13 amino acids. DNA of the CDR3: TGTGCCAGCAGTCGGGGGGGCCGGGAGACCCAGTACTTC. Its protein is CASSRGGRETQYF.

CDR3 loop: CASSPTGGANVLTF. In DNA form, the CDR3 reads TGTGCCAGCAGCCCTACCGGAGGGGCCAACGTCCTGACTTTC. The chain combines TRBV3-1 with TRBJ2-6; D gene uncertain. The V end lost 4 bases, the J end lost 4 bases, and 8 bases lay between the germline ends. Germline V gene lookup returns CDR1 LGHDT and CDR2 YNNKEL (reference sequence). The CDR3 length is 14 residues.

The J gene is TRBJ1-1, the V gene TRBV5-5; D not resolved. This CDR3 is 15 amino acids long. CDR1 is SGHKS and CDR2 is YYEKEE in the germline V gene (reference sequence). Trimming left V 4 bases short and J 4 bases short, with 17 bases between. CDR3 sequence reads: CASSPGQTRGTEAFF. Here the CDR3 DNA reads TGTGCCAGCAGCCCGGGTCAGACCCGGGGCACTGAAGCTTTCTTT.

The table lists this clonotype with many counts. This chain links TRBV5-1 with TRBJ2-7; D not certain. Germline CDR1 and CDR2: SGHRS and YFSETQ. The CDR3 runs to 16 residues. Trimming took 3 bases from V and 4 from J, leaving 20 bases between them. The CDR3 spells CASSSDGLRNVYEQYF. The CDR3 region has the DNA TGCGCCAGCAGCTCCGACGGCCTACGGAACGTTTACGAGCAGTACTTC.

The chain uses TRBV14 and TRBJ1-4, with no clear D. V lost 0 bases and J lost 4, with 9 bases in between. Germline V gives CDR1 SGHDN, CDR2 FVKESK. CDR3 length: 15 residues. The CDR3: CASSQDRFFNEKLFF. The CDR3 region has the DNA TGTGCCAGCAGCCAAGACCGTTTCTTTAATGAAAAACTGTTTTTT. The whole variable domain, filled in from reference TRBV14 and TRBJ1-4, reads EAGVTQFPSHSVIEKGQTVTLRCDPISGHDNLYWYRRVMGKEIKFLLHFVKESKQDESGMPNNRFLAERTGGTYSTLKVQPAELEDSGVYFCASSQDRFFNEKLFFGSGTQLSVL.

CDR3 nucleotide sequence: TGCGCCAGCAGTGAAACTAGCGGGACGCTCACAGATACGCAGTATTTT. Its protein is CASSETSGTLTDTQYF. V gene TRBV10-1 combines with J gene TRBJ2-3, with 10 bases lining up with TRBD2. Germline values: CDR1 WNHNN, CDR2 SYGVQD (reference sequence). This CDR3 is built from 16 residues. J was trimmed by 2 bases and V by 3 bases; bases with no gene match: 5.